This section outlines one T cell receptor beta chain sequence together with its context. The target antigen is unknown. The entry originates in a study of STAT5B mutations in CD4+ large granular lymphocyte leukemia. General study findings and limits: 8/27 top patient clones versus 2/35 control clones were TRBV06-family.

The germline CDR1 and CDR2 sequences are SGHNT and YYREEE (reference sequence). V dropped 4 bases and J dropped 8; count of bases not matched to a gene: 3. CDR3 length equals 12 residues. The method was immunoSEQ multiplex PCR; TCRdb's version includes in-frame clones alone and lacks a portion of them. The table lists about 40,000 clones, roughly 81% of them singletons. The receptor comes from a human donor in good health. V usage is TRBV5-4 and J usage is TRBJ1-5; 7 bases align to TRBD1. The sequencing input was CD4+ T cells from blood buffy coats. CDR3 protein: CASSEQGKPQHF. The CDR3, as DNA: TGTGCCAGCAGCGAACAGGGGAAGCCCCAGCATTTT.